The clone carrying this T cell receptor beta chain showed up just once. Its antigen is unknown. This sample is part of a study of cytomegalovirus exposure and HLA in healthy donors. Overall study results and limits: Among TCR beta chains of equal frequency, HLA-associated ones were more clonally expanded in a later analysis. In vitro testing confirmed a few CMV-associated chains as specific for CMV antigens. Sequencing likely caused a cluster of highly shared sequence variants. An analysis that came later showed most CMV-associated TCR beta chains appearing HLA-restricted.

In the PCR, 60 Vbeta and 13 Jbeta primers were used. The assay was immunoSEQ multiplex PCR, and TCRdb's table has in-frame clones only and misses some. The sample contains approximately 170,000 clones, about 71% of which appear only once. The CDR3 runs to 18 residues. Germline loops: CDR1 MDHEN, CDR2 SYDVKM. The V segment lost 7 bases and the J segment 7 bases; nucleotides outside the gene matches: 17. The source of this sequence is a man aged 45-60 years in good health and CMV-seronegative. The material sequenced was PBMCs. This chain uses TRBV28 with TRBJ1-6; 9 nucleotides agree with TRBD1. The CDR3 DNA reads TGTGCCAGCACCCTAGTCGGACAGGGGAGGGCAGGCAATTCACCCCTCCACTTT. Its translation: CASTLVGQGRAGNSPLHF.